This TCR beta chain was obtained from a study of identifying expanded T cells in peripheral blood. Profiled with immunoSEQ multiplex PCR; TCRdb holds only in-frame clones, not every one. The sample yields roughly 84,000 clones, approximately 90% seen once. From germline, CDR1 is MNHEY and CDR2 SVGAGI. The CDR3 covers 15 residues. The V and J ends lost 2 bases and 1 base respectively, with 11 bases between them. V gene TRBV6-5 combines with J gene TRBJ1-1; D possibly corresponds to TRBD1 (6 bases). The receptor was isolated from a person aged 18 to 75 in good health. What was sequenced was blood. As DNA, the CDR3 is TGTGCCAGCAGTTACAGATCGACAGGGAACACTGAAGCTTTCTTT. Translated: CASSYRSTGNTEAFF.